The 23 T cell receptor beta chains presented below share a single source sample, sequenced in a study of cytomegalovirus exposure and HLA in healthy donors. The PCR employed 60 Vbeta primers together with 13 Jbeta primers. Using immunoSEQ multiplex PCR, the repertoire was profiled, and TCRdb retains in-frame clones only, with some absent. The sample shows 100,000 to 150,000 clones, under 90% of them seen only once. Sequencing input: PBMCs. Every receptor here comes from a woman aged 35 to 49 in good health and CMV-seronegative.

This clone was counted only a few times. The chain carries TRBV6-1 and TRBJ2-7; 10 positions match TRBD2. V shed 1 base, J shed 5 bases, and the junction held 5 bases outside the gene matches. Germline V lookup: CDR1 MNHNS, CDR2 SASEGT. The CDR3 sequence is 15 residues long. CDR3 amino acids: CASSEDASGSHEQYF. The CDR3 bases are TGTGCCAGCAGTGAAGATGCTAGCGGGAGCCACGAGCAGTACTTC.

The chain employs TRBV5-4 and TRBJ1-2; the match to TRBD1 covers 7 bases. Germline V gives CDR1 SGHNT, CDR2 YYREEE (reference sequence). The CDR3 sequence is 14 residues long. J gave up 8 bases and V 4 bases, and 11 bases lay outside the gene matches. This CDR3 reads CASSVTGAERGYTF. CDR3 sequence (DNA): TGTGCCAGCAGCGTAACAGGGGCCGAGAGAGGCTACACCTTC.

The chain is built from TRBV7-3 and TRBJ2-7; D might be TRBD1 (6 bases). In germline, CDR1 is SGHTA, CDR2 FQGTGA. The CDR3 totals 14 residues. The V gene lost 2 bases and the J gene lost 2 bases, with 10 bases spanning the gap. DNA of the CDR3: TGTGCCAGCAGCTTAGTCCCAGGGGCCTACGAGCAGTACTTC. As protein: CASSLVPGAYEQYF.

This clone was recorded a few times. The CDR3 sequence: CASSRTPNTEAFF. The CDR3 DNA follows: TGTGCCAGCAGCCGCACACCGAACACTGAAGCTTTCTTT. The V call is TRBV4-2, the J call TRBJ1-1; no reliable D call. The V end lost 4 bases, the J end lost 1 base, and 7 bases lay between the germline ends. Germline V CDR1 and CDR2: LGHNA, YNFKEQ. The CDR3 has 13 amino acids.

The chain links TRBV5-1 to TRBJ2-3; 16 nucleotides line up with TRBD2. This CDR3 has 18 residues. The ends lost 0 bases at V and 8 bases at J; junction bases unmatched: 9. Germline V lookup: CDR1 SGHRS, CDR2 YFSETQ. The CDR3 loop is CASSLGGLAGGNRATQYF. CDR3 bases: TGCGCCAGCAGCTTGGGGGGACTAGCGGGAGGGAACAGAGCTACGCAGTATTTT.

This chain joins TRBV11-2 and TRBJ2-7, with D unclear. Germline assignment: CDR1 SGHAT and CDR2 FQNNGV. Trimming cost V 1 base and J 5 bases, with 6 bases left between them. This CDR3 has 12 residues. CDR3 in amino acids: CASSLVTDEQYF. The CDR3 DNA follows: TGTGCCAGCAGCTTAGTTACAGACGAGCAGTACTTC.

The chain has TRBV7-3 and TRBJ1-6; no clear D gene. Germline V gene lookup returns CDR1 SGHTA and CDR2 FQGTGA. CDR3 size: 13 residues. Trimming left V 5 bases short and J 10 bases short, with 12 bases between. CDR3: CASSRDGVSPLHF. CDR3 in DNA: TGTGCCAGCAGCCGGGATGGGGTCTCACCCCTCCACTTT.

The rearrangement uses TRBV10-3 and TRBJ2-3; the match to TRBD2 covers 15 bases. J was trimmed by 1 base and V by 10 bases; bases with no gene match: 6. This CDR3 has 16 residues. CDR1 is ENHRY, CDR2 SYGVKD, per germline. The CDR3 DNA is TGTGCCACCCTGGGACTAGCGGGAGGTGGCACAGATACGCAGTATTTT. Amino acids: CATLGLAGGGTDTQYF.

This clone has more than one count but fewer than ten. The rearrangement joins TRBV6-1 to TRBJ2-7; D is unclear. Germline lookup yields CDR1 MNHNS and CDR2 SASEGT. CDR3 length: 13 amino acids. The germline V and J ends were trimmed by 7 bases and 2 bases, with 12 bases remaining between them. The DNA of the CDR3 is TGTGCCAGCACCTCGGTTACGACCTACGAGCAGTACTTC. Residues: CASTSVTTYEQYF.

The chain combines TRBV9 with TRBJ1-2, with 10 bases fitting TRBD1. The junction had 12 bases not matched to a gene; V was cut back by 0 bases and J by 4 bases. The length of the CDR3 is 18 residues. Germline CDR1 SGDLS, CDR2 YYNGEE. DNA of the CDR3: TGTGCCAGCAGCGTAGAGGACGCCGGGACAGGGGTCCTCTATGGCTACACCTTC. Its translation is CASSVEDAGTGVLYGYTF.

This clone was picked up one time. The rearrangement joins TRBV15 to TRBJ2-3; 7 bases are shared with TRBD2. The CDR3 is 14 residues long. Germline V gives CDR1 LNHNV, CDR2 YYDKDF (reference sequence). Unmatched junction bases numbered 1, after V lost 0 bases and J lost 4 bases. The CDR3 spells CATSREREPDTQYF. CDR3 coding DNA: TGTGCCACCAGCAGAGAGCGGGAGCCAGATACGCAGTATTTT.

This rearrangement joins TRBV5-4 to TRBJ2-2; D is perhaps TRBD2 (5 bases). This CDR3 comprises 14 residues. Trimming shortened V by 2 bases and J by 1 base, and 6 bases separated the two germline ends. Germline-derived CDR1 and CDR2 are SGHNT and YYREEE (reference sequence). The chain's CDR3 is CASSLGLNTGELFF. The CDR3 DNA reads TGTGCCAGCAGCTTAGGACTGAACACCGGGGAGCTGTTTTTT. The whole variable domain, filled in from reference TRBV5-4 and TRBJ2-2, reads ETGVTQSPTHLIKTRGQQVTLRCSSQSGHNTVSWYQQALGQGPQFIFQYYREEENGRGNFPPRFSGLQFPNYSSELNVNALELDDSALYLCASSLGLNTGELFFGEGSRLTVL.

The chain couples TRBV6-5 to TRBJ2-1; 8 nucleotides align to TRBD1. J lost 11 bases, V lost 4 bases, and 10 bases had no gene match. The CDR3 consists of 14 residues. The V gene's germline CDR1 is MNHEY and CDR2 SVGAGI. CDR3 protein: CASSSPYRGEKQFF. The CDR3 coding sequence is TGTGCCAGCAGTTCCCCATACAGGGGGGAGAAGCAGTTCTTC.

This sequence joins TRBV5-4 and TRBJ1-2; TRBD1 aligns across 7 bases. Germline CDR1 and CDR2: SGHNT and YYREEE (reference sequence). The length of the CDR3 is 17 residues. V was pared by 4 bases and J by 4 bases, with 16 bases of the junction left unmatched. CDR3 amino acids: CASSPTATGQGGYGYTF. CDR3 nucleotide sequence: TGTGCCAGCAGCCCAACCGCCACTGGGCAGGGGGGCTATGGCTACACCTTC.

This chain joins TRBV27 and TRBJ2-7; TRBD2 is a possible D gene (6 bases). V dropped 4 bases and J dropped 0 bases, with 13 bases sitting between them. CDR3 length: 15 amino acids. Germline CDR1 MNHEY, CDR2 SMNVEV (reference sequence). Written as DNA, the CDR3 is TGTGCCAGCAGTTGGCAGGGACTTAACTCCTACGAGCAGTACTTC. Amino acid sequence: CASSWQGLNSYEQYF.

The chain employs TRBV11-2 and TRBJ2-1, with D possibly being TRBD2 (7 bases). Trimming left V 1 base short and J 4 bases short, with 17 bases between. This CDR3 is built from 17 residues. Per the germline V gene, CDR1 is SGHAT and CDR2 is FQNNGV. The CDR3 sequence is CASSLVGGGRGYNEQFF. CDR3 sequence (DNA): TGTGCCAGCAGCTTAGTAGGGGGAGGGAGAGGGTACAATGAGCAGTTCTTC.

The CDR3: CASSPRDYNTDTQYF. The CDR3 region has the DNA TGTGCCAGCAGCCCCCGGGACTACAACACAGATACGCAGTATTTT. The chain is built from TRBV4-2 and TRBJ2-3; 7 bases align to TRBD2. This CDR3 spans 15 amino acids. V was pared by 4 bases and J by 2 bases, with 6 bases of the junction left unmatched. Per the germline V gene, CDR1 is LGHNA and CDR2 is YNFKEQ.

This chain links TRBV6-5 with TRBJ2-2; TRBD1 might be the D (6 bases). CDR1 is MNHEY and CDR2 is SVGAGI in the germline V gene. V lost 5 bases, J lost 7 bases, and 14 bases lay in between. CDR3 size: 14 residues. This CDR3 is CASSPDRINGELFF. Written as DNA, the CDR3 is TGTGCCAGCAGTCCCGACAGGATCAACGGGGAGCTGTTTTTT.

CDR3 nucleotide sequence: TGTGCCAGCAGCCAACAGGGGGGCAATCAGCCCCAGCATTTT. Translating it yields CASSQQGGNQPQHF. The J gene is TRBJ1-5, the V gene TRBV28; TRBD1 agrees at 8 bases. Trimming took 6 bases from V and 2 from J; bases not matched to a gene: 3. CDR3 length: 14 residues. The germline gives CDR1 MDHEN, CDR2 SYDVKM.

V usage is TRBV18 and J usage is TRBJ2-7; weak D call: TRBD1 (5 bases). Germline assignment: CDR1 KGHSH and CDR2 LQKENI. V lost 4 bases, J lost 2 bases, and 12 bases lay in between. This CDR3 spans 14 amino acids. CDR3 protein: CASSRLRGPYEQYF. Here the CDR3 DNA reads TGTGCCAGCTCACGCCTTAGGGGCCCCTACGAGCAGTACTTC.

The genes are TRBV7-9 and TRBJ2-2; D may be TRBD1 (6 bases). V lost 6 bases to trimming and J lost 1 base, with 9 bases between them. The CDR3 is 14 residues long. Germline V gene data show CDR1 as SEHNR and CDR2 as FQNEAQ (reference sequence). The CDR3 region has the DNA TGTGCCAGCAGATCAGGGGTGAACACCGGGGAGCTGTTTTTT. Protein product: CASRSGVNTGELFF.

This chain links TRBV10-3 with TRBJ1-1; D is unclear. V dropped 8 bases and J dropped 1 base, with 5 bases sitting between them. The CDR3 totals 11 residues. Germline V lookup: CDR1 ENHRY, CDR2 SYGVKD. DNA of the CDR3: TGTGCCATCCGGGAGAACACTGAAGCTTTCTTT. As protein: CAIRENTEAFF.

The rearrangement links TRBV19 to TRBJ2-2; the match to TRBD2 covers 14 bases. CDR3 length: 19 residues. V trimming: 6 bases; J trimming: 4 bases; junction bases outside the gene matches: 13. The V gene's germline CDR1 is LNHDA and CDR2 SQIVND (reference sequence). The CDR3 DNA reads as TGTGCCAGTAGCCTATTAGGGACTAGCGGGAGAGTTGTCACCGGGGAGCTGTTTTTT. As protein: CASSLLGTSGRVVTGELFF.